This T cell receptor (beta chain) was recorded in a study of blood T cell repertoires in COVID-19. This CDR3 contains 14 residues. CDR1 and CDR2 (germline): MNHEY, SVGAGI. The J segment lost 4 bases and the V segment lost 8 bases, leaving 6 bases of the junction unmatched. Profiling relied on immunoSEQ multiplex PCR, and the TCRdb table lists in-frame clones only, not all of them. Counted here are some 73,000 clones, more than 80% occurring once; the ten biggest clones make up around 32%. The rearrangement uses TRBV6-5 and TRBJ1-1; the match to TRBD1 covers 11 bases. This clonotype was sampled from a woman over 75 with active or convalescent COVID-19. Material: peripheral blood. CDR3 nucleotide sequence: TGTGCCAGCGGACAGGGGGCCAGGTTCACTGAAGCTTTCTTT. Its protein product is CASGQGARFTEAFF.